Below, 26 T cell receptor beta chains from the same sample are listed, as sequenced in a study of cytomegalovirus exposure and HLA in healthy donors. Repertoires were generated with immunoSEQ multiplex PCR, while TCRdb's copy carries only in-frame clones and drops some. The sample holds about 220,000 clones, about nine tenths seen once. Sequenced material: PBMCs. The receptors originated from a woman aged 18-29 years in good health and CMV-seronegative.

The V gene is TRBV6-1, the J gene TRBJ2-1; 8 nucleotides agree with TRBD2. Germline CDR1 reads MNHNS; CDR2 reads SASEGT. Trimming at V came to 4 bases and at J to 2 bases, leaving 4 bases not matched to a gene. This CDR3 is 15 amino acids long. The DNA for the CDR3 is TGTGCCAGCAGTGTTGGTAGCGGGGCCTACAATGAGCAGTTCTTC. Amino acids: CASSVGSGAYNEQFF.

This chain joins TRBV5-1 and TRBJ2-1, with 8 positions matching TRBD2. Germline CDR1 reads SGHRS; CDR2 reads YFSETQ. Losses at the gene ends were 0 bases for V and 7 bases for J; bases not matched to a gene: 6. The CDR3 covers 15 residues. The CDR3 DNA sequence: TGCGCCAGCAGCTTGGATGGGGGACTAGGGAATGAGCAGTTCTTC. Encoded protein: CASSLDGGLGNEQFF.

The J gene is TRBJ1-1, the V gene TRBV5-6; 9 bases line up with TRBD1. Per the germline V gene, CDR1 is SGHDT and CDR2 is YYEEEE. V gave up 5 bases and J gave up 8 bases; unmatched junction bases: 7. The CDR3 has 13 amino acids. As DNA, the CDR3 is TGTGCCAGCAGGAACAGGGGGCTGGGGGAAGCTTTCTTT. Residues: CASRNRGLGEAFF.

This sequence joins TRBV11-2 and TRBJ2-3, with no clear D. CDR1 is SGHAT and CDR2 is FQNNGV in the germline V gene. The V end lost 2 bases, the J end lost 0 bases, and 6 bases lay between the germline ends. The CDR3 contains 14 residues. The CDR3 loop reads CASSLPRSTDTQYF. The CDR3 DNA is TGTGCCAGCAGCTTACCCCGGAGCACAGATACGCAGTATTTT. Full variable domain (rest looked up from reference TRBV11-2 and TRBJ2-3): EAGVAQSPRYKIIEKRQSVAFWCNPISGHATLYWYQQILGQGPKLLIQFQNNGVVDDSQLPKDRFSAERLKGVDSTLKIQPAKLEDSAVYLCASSLPRSTDTQYFGPGTRLTVL.

CDR3 residues: CASSAGTGGDTQYF. CDR3 in DNA: TGTGCCAGCAGCGCCGGGACAGGGGGAGATACGCAGTATTTT. The chain couples TRBV5-5 to TRBJ2-3; 11 nucleotides align to TRBD1. CDR1 and CDR2 (germline): SGHKS, YYEKEE (reference sequence). The CDR3 sequence is 14 residues long. The V gene end was trimmed by 4 bases and the J gene end by 5 bases; junction bases not matched to a gene: 3.

CDR3 coding DNA: TGTGCCTGGAGTGTACTGGCAGGGGAGGGTCAGCCCCAGCATTTT. This codes for CAWSVLAGEGQPQHF. This chain links TRBV30 with TRBJ1-5; TRBD1 might be the D (6 bases). The CDR3 runs 15 residues. V was trimmed by 0 bases and J by 6 bases, leaving 15 bases between them. CDR1 and CDR2 (germline): GTSNPN, SVGIG (reference sequence).

CDR3 in DNA: TGTGCCAGTAGTATAGATCTAGGAGGACTAGCGGGGCCTTTCGAGACCCAGTACTTC. Translation: CASSIDLGGLAGPFETQYF. The gene calls are TRBV19 and TRBJ2-5; 12 bases align to TRBD2. The CDR3 spans 19 residues. Germline V gene lookup returns CDR1 LNHDA and CDR2 SQIVND (reference sequence). The trim removed 0 bases at V and 5 bases at J, leaving 13 bases unmatched.

The chain has TRBV6-1 and TRBJ2-7; D uncertain. The V end lost 4 bases, the J end lost 3 bases, and 13 bases lay between the germline ends. Germline-derived CDR1 and CDR2 are MNHNS and SASEGT. The CDR3 covers 14 residues. CDR3 amino acids: CASSVLPEFYEQYF. The CDR3 region has the DNA TGTGCCAGCAGTGTTCTGCCGGAGTTCTACGAGCAGTACTTC.

In this sample, this clone turned up once. This rearrangement joins TRBV28 to TRBJ1-1; D remains ambiguous. The CDR3 has 14 residues. Germline V gene data show CDR1 as MDHEN and CDR2 as SYDVKM. The V and J ends lost 4 bases and 3 bases respectively, with 12 bases between them. Here the CDR3 reads CASSSTPTHTEAFF. CDR3 nucleotide sequence: TGTGCCAGCAGTTCGACACCGACGCACACTGAAGCTTTCTTT.

The chain couples TRBV30 to TRBJ1-2; D is uncertain. CDR1 and CDR2 from the germline V gene are GTSNPN and SVGIG (reference sequence). This CDR3 is 12 amino acids long. Trimming took off 1 base at V and 3 bases at J, with 6 bases between the two ends. This CDR3 reads CAWSATDYGYTF. CDR3 nucleotide sequence: TGTGCCTGGAGTGCAACGGACTATGGCTACACCTTC. Based on the CDR3 plus reference TRBV30 and TRBJ1-2, the full variable domain is SQTIHQWPATLVQPVGSPLSLECTVEGTSNPNLYWYRQAAGRGLQLLFYSVGIGQISSEVPQNLSASRPQDRQFILSSKKLLLSDSGFYLCAWSATDYGYTFGSGTRLTVV.

The genes are TRBV28 and TRBJ2-7, with a possible D match to TRBD1 (6 bases). The CDR3 has 15 amino acids. Germline CDR1 reads MDHEN; CDR2 reads SYDVKM. Trimming stripped 6 bases from V and 0 bases from J, with 15 bases between. The CDR3 nucleotides read TGTGCCAGCAGCCCCAGACAGGCATTCTCCTACGAGCAGTACTTC. Its translation is CASSPRQAFSYEQYF.

The chain links TRBV7-9 to TRBJ1-4; D possibly corresponds to TRBD1 (5 bases). V was cut by 5 bases and J by 8 bases, with 15 bases left in between. Germline-derived CDR1 and CDR2 are SEHNR and FQNEAQ (reference sequence). There are 14 residues in the CDR3. The CDR3 loop reads CASSERQLKEKLFF. The CDR3 DNA reads TGTGCCAGCAGCGAGCGACAGCTTAAAGAAAAACTGTTTTTT.

The CDR3 nucleotides are TGTGCCAGCAGGGACAGACCTTTGAACACTGAAGCTTTCTTT. It translates to CASRDRPLNTEAFF. J is TRBJ1-1 and V is TRBV27, with D possibly matching TRBD1 (6 bases). V shed 6 bases and J shed 0 bases, with 11 bases lying between them. Germline V gives CDR1 MNHEY, CDR2 SMNVEV (reference sequence). This CDR3 has 14 residues.

The J gene is TRBJ2-1, the V gene TRBV29-1, with 9 bases that match TRBD2. The germline V gene has CDR1 SQVTM and CDR2 ANQGSEA. V lost 5 bases to trimming and J lost 9 bases; unmatched junction nucleotides: 8. This CDR3 has 13 amino acids. CDR3 amino acids: CSVLKAGGGEQFF. CDR3 DNA sequence: TGCAGCGTTTTAAAGGCGGGAGGGGGTGAGCAGTTCTTC.

The chain joins TRBV5-1 to TRBJ1-3; D unclear. Germline CDR1 reads SGHRS; CDR2 reads YFSETQ. This CDR3 has 14 amino acids. With 1 base removed from V and 1 base from J, the gap between germline ends came to 6 bases. The CDR3 bases are TGCGCCAGCAGCTTGACACCGTCTGGAAACACCATATATTTT. Amino acids: CASSLTPSGNTIYF.

CDR3 sequence (DNA): TGCGCCAGCAGCTTCGGGTCAGATACGCAGTATTTT. It yields the protein CASSFGSDTQYF. The V and J genes are TRBV5-1 and TRBJ2-3; no firm D call. The CDR3 runs 12 residues. The V gene's germline CDR1 is SGHRS and CDR2 YFSETQ. V lost 2 bases and J 4 bases, leaving 5 bases between the germline ends. The full variable domain, completed using reference TRBV5-1 and TRBJ2-3, is KAGVTQTPRYLIKTRGQQVTLSCSPISGHRSVSWYQQTPGQGLQFLFEYFSETQRNKGNFPGRFSGRQFSNSRSEMNVSTLELGDSALYLCASSFGSDTQYFGPGTRLTVL.

J is TRBJ1-1 and V is TRBV5-1, with 8 bases matching TRBD1. The V segment lost 4 bases and the J segment 3 bases; nucleotides outside the gene matches: 14. Looked up from germline, CDR1 is SGHRS and CDR2 is YFSETQ. There are 17 residues in the CDR3. The CDR3 nucleotides read TGCGCCAGCAGCAGGGTGACTGCAGGGGGCCAAGACACTGAAGCTTTCTTT. It specifies CASSRVTAGGQDTEAFF.

V and J are TRBV27 and TRBJ2-7, with 8 bases that match TRBD1. Germline V CDR1 and CDR2: MNHEY, SMNVEV (reference sequence). CDR3 length: 14 amino acids. Losses at the gene ends were 6 bases for V and 3 bases for J; bases not matched to a gene: 7. In DNA, the CDR3 is TGTGCCAGCAGGCAGGGGGCAACCTTCTACGAGCAGTACTTC. Its protein product is CASRQGATFYEQYF.

The rearrangement links TRBV2 to TRBJ2-2, with TRBD2 identical over 12 bases. The germline CDR1 and CDR2 sequences are SNHLY and FYNNEI. This CDR3 is 16 amino acids long. The J segment lost 5 bases and the V segment lost 6 bases, leaving 7 bases of the junction unmatched. The CDR3 DNA sequence: TGTGCCAGCAGCCGGACTAGCGGGACCGGGACCGGGGAGCTGTTTTTT. It is translated as CASSRTSGTGTGELFF.

As to this clone: Compared with germline, one end of the junction differs, possibly owing to a read error. The gene calls are TRBV7-7 and TRBJ2-5; TRBD1 matches at 9 bases. This CDR3 is 16 amino acids long. The germline gives CDR1 SSHAT, CDR2 FNYEAQ (reference sequence). The CDR3: CASSLVPQGAVETQYF. CDR3 sequence (DNA): TGTGCTAGCAGCTTAGTCCCACAGGGGGCTGTTGAGACCCAGTACTTC.

The rearrangement links TRBV29-1 to TRBJ2-2; 12 nucleotides match TRBD2. The CDR3 extends over 17 amino acids. The V gene's germline CDR1 is SQVTM and CDR2 ANQGSEA. Losses at the gene ends were 1 base for V and 3 bases for J; bases not matched to a gene: 6. The CDR3, as DNA: TGCAGCGTTGAAGCCCCTAGCGGGAGGGATGACACCGGGGAGCTGTTTTTT. It yields the protein CSVEAPSGRDDTGELFF.

The chain couples TRBV28 to TRBJ1-5, with D possibly being TRBD1 (5 bases). V was pared by 3 bases and J by 3 bases, with 12 bases between. Germline values: CDR1 MDHEN, CDR2 SYDVKM. There are 15 residues in the CDR3. The CDR3: CASSFLGRDNQPQHF. The CDR3 DNA follows: TGTGCCAGCAGTTTTTTAGGCAGGGACAATCAGCCCCAGCATTTT.

The rearrangement uses TRBV11-2 and TRBJ1-5; 10 bases match TRBD1. Germline V gene lookup returns CDR1 SGHAT and CDR2 FQNNGV. This CDR3 region has 15 residues. V trimming: 3 bases; J trimming: 7 bases; junction bases outside the gene matches: 6. The CDR3 here is CASSLTGGANQPQHF. CDR3 sequence (DNA): TGTGCCAGCAGCTTGACAGGGGGCGCGAACCAGCCCCAGCATTTT.

The V gene is TRBV18, the J gene TRBJ1-4; TRBD1 is a possible D gene (6 bases). This CDR3 has 14 amino acids. Germline V gives CDR1 KGHSH, CDR2 LQKENI. Between the trimmed V and J ends, which lost 6 bases and 8 bases, there was a span of 16 bases. The DNA for the CDR3 is TGTGCCAGCTCCCAGGGGTCGGATTTAGAAAAACTGTTTTTT. Translation gives CASSQGSDLEKLFF.

This clone was picked up a small number of times. The rearrangement links TRBV30 to TRBJ2-5; D call uncertain. Germline V gene data show CDR1 as GTSNPN and CDR2 as SVGIG (reference sequence). V lost 3 bases and J 5 bases, leaving 10 bases between the germline ends. CDR3 length equals 12 residues. The CDR3 bases are TGTGCCTGGAGCGTTACCGGGGAGACCCAGTACTTC. It translates to CAWSVTGETQYF.

The CDR3 region is CASSRVGGAWDTQYF. The DNA for the CDR3 is TGTGCCAGCAGTAGAGTCGGGGGGGCCTGGGATACGCAGTATTTT. The chain uses TRBV27 and TRBJ2-3, with 8 bases lining up with TRBD2. The V gene's germline CDR1 is MNHEY and CDR2 SMNVEV (reference sequence). CDR3 size: 15 residues. With 5 bases clipped from V and 6 bases from J, the junction kept 10 bases outside the gene matches.